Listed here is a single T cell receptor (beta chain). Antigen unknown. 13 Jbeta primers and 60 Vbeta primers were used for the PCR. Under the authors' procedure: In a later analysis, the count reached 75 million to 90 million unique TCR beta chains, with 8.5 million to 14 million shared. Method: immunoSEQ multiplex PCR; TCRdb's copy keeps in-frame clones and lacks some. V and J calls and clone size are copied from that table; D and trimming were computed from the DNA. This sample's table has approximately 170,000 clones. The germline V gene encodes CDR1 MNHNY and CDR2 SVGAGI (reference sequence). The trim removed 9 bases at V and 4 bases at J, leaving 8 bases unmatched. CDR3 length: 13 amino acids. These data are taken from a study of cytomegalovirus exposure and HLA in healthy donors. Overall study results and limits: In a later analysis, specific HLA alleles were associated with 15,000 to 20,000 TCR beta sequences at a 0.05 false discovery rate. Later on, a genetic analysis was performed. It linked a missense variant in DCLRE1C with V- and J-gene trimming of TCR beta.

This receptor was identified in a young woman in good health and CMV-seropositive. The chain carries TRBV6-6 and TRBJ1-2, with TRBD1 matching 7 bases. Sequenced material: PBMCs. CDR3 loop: CASSGQTFYGYTF. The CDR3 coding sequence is TGTGCCAGTTCGGGACAGACTTTCTATGGCTACACCTTC.